This is a list of T cell receptor beta chains from one sample in a study of immune evolution from preneoplasia to lung adenocarcinoma. TCRdb's copy holds only in-frame clones and misses some; the assay was immunoSEQ multiplex PCR. This table has around 14,000 clones, roughly 86% appearing once. The source material was FFPE minimally invasive lung adenocarcinoma tissue. The receptors stem from a person aged 55-80 years with lung adenocarcinoma. CDR3s include the opening cysteine and the closing phenylalanine or tryptophan. Fields, in order: CDR3 DNA, CDR3 protein, J gene, clone size, D gene, V gene. D genes are given only for firm matches. Clone sizes are given selectively: once, few, many, or a class where the clone is expanded.

CDR3 DNA: TGTGCCAGCAGCGATCAGGGGGCTGATGGCTACACCTTC
CDR3 protein: CASSDQGADGYTF
J gene: TRBJ1-2
clone size: -
D gene: TRBD1
V gene: TRBV5-4

CDR3 DNA: TGTGCCAGCAGTGTTACGGGGGGACAGGTCCTCTCCTACGAGCAGTACTTC
CDR3 protein: CASSVTGGQVLSYEQYF
J gene: TRBJ2-7
clone size: few
D gene: -
V gene: TRBV28

CDR3 DNA: TGTGCCAGCAGCTTCGGACAGGGGGACACTGAAGCTTTCTTT
CDR3 protein: CASSFGQGDTEAFF
J gene: TRBJ1-1
clone size: -
D gene: TRBD1
V gene: TRBV5-8

CDR3 DNA: TGTGCCAGCAGCTTTAGCGGGACTAGCACAGATACGCAGTATTTT
CDR3 protein: CASSFSGTSTDTQYF
J gene: TRBJ2-3
clone size: -
D gene: TRBD2
V gene: TRBV7-3

CDR3 DNA: TGTGCCAGCAGGCCAGCTGGTAACTATGGCTACACCTTC
CDR3 protein: CASRPAGNYGYTF
J gene: TRBJ1-2
clone size: -
D gene: -
V gene: TRBV7-9

CDR3 DNA: TGTGCCAGTAGTACCCCGGACAGGCTCTCTGGAAACACCATATATTTT
CDR3 protein: CASSTPDRLSGNTIYF
J gene: TRBJ1-3
clone size: -
D gene: TRBD1
V gene: TRBV19

CDR3 DNA: TGCGCCAGCAGTCCGACTCAGAACTATGGCTACACCTTC
CDR3 protein: CASSPTQNYGYTF
J gene: TRBJ1-2
clone size: -
D gene: -
V gene: TRBV5-1

CDR3 DNA: TGTGCCAGCAGCCACTTGCAGGGTGGCTACACCTTC
CDR3 protein: CASSHLQGGYTF
J gene: TRBJ1-2
clone size: -
D gene: -
V gene: TRBV28

CDR3 DNA: TGTGCCAGTAGTATAGACCCCAGACAGGGCGCACCCCTCCACTTT
CDR3 protein: CASSIDPRQGAPLHF
J gene: TRBJ1-6
clone size: -
D gene: TRBD1
V gene: TRBV19

CDR3 DNA: TGTGCCAGTAGTATGGGAGTGCAGGACGCACGTGAGCAGTACTTC
CDR3 protein: CASSMGVQDAREQYF
J gene: TRBJ2-7
clone size: once
D gene: -
V gene: TRBV19

CDR3 DNA: TGTGCCAGCAGCCTAGGACAGGGGACCACTGAAGCTTTCTTT
CDR3 protein: CASSLGQGTTEAFF
J gene: TRBJ1-1
clone size: -
D gene: TRBD1
V gene: TRBV7-2

CDR3 DNA: TGTGCCAGCGACTTGGGGGGCTTGAGCTTGGAGCAGTACTTC
CDR3 protein: CASDLGGLSLEQYF
J gene: TRBJ2-5
clone size: -
D gene: -
V gene: TRBV6-1

CDR3 DNA: TGTGCCATCACGATCGGAGGGGACTCTGAAGCTTTCTTT
CDR3 protein: CAITIGGDSEAFF
J gene: TRBJ1-1
clone size: -
D gene: -
V gene: TRBV10-3

CDR3 DNA: TGTGCCAGCAGTGAAGAGGGCCCCAGTTCCTACGAGCAGTACTTC
CDR3 protein: CASSEEGPSSYEQYF
J gene: TRBJ2-7
clone size: -
D gene: -
V gene: TRBV6-1

CDR3 DNA: TGTGCCAGCAGTTACACGACAGGGGAGGACACTGAAGCTTTCTTT
CDR3 protein: CASSYTTGEDTEAFF
J gene: TRBJ1-1
clone size: once
D gene: TRBD1
V gene: TRBV6-5

CDR3 DNA: TGTGCCAGCAGACCCGAGACAGGGTTAAGGAATGAGCAGTTCTTC
CDR3 protein: CASRPETGLRNEQFF
J gene: TRBJ2-1
clone size: medium-sized
D gene: TRBD1
V gene: TRBV5-6

CDR3 DNA: TGTGCCAGCAGTGACGGCGGGGACAGCTACACAGATACGCAGTATTTT
CDR3 protein: CASSDGGDSYTDTQYF
J gene: TRBJ2-3
clone size: -
D gene: -
V gene: TRBV6-4

CDR3 DNA: TGTGCCAGCAACTTAGCGCAAAGTGGGAATGAAAAACTGTTTTTT
CDR3 protein: CASNLAQSGNEKLFF
J gene: TRBJ1-4
clone size: -
D gene: -
V gene: TRBV7-2

CDR3 DNA: TGTGCCAGTAGTATTCAGGGATGGGGCAATCAGCCCCAGCATTTT
CDR3 protein: CASSIQGWGNQPQHF
J gene: TRBJ1-5
clone size: -
D gene: -
V gene: TRBV19

CDR3 DNA: TGTGCCAGCAGCTTAGGGAGGAATCAGCCCCAGCATTTT
CDR3 protein: CASSLGRNQPQHF
J gene: TRBJ1-5
clone size: -
D gene: -
V gene: TRBV7-2

CDR3 DNA: TGTGCCAGCAGTTTCCAAAGGGGAGGCTACACCTTC
CDR3 protein: CASSFQRGGYTF
J gene: TRBJ1-2
clone size: -
D gene: -
V gene: TRBV6-5

CDR3 DNA: TGCAGCGTTGTTTTCAGGGCGCCAGATACGCAGTATTTT
CDR3 protein: CSVVFRAPDTQYF
J gene: TRBJ2-3
clone size: once
D gene: -
V gene: TRBV29-1

CDR3 DNA: TGCGCCAGCAGCGGGGGACTAGCGGGGGGGCTCGTACGGACCCAGTACTTC
CDR3 protein: CASSGGLAGGLVRTQYF
J gene: TRBJ2-5
clone size: -
D gene: TRBD2
V gene: TRBV5-1

CDR3 DNA: TGTGCCAGCTCGATCCGGGGTAGCACAGATACGCAGTATTTT
CDR3 protein: CASSIRGSTDTQYF
J gene: TRBJ2-3
clone size: -
D gene: -
V gene: TRBV6-5

CDR3 DNA: TGTGCCTGGCAAGACTGGTGGCGGCATGAAAAACTGTTTTTT
CDR3 protein: CAWQDWWRHEKLFF
J gene: TRBJ1-4
clone size: -
D gene: -
V gene: TRBV30

CDR3 DNA: TGTGCCAGCAGCCCCAGGGGGCGCGGGAACATTCAGTACTTC
CDR3 protein: CASSPRGRGNIQYF
J gene: TRBJ2-4
clone size: -
D gene: TRBD1
V gene: TRBV11-2

CDR3 DNA: TGTGCCACCCACAGAGTGATAGCCGGGGACGAGCAGTACTTC
CDR3 protein: CATHRVIAGDEQYF
J gene: TRBJ2-7
clone size: -
D gene: -
V gene: TRBV28

CDR3 DNA: TGTGCCAGCAGCTTAAAGGTTACGGGTGAAGCTTTCTTT
CDR3 protein: CASSLKVTGEAFF
J gene: TRBJ1-1
clone size: -
D gene: -
V gene: TRBV7-8

CDR3 DNA: TGCAGCGTTGAAGCCGCACTCCACCAAGAGACCCAGTACTTC
CDR3 protein: CSVEAALHQETQYF
J gene: TRBJ2-5
clone size: -
D gene: -
V gene: TRBV29-1

CDR3 DNA: TGTGCCAGTAGTGGGCTTAAAGCTTTCTTT
CDR3 protein: CASSGLKAFF
J gene: TRBJ1-1
clone size: -
D gene: -
V gene: TRBV19

CDR3 DNA: TGTGCCAGCAGCTTCCCCGGGACAGGGGATGCCACTGAAGCTTTCTTT
CDR3 protein: CASSFPGTGDATEAFF
J gene: TRBJ1-1
clone size: -
D gene: TRBD1
V gene: TRBV5-4

CDR3 DNA: TGTGCCAGCAGCCCCTCGGGGGGCGGAAAACTGTTTTTT
CDR3 protein: CASSPSGGGKLFF
J gene: TRBJ1-4
clone size: few
D gene: -
V gene: TRBV7-6

CDR3 DNA: TGTGCCAGCAGCCACCCCAGGGAGTCACAGTACTTC
CDR3 protein: CASSHPRESQYF
J gene: TRBJ2-7
clone size: -
D gene: -
V gene: TRBV16

CDR3 DNA: TGCGCCAGCAGCGTGGGACCGCTTGGAGACTACACCTTC
CDR3 protein: CASSVGPLGDYTF
J gene: TRBJ1-2
clone size: -
D gene: -
V gene: TRBV5-1

CDR3 DNA: TGTGCCAGCTCATCAACCGGGACTAGCGGGAGTGAGACCCAGTACTTC
CDR3 protein: CASSSTGTSGSETQYF
J gene: TRBJ2-5
clone size: few
D gene: TRBD2
V gene: TRBV18

CDR3 DNA: TGTGCCAGCTCCCGGAGGGCGAACACCGGGGAGCTGTTTTTT
CDR3 protein: CASSRRANTGELFF
J gene: TRBJ2-2
clone size: -
D gene: -
V gene: TRBV7-2

CDR3 DNA: TGTGCCAGCAGTTCCCCGACTAGTGCGAAGACCCAGTACTTC
CDR3 protein: CASSSPTSAKTQYF
J gene: TRBJ2-5
clone size: -
D gene: -
V gene: TRBV28

CDR3 DNA: TGTGCCAGCAGCTTGGTGGTGGGAGCAGATACGCAGTATTTT
CDR3 protein: CASSLVVGADTQYF
J gene: TRBJ2-3
clone size: -
D gene: -
V gene: TRBV5-4

CDR3 DNA: TGTGCCAGCACCCAGATTCAGGGAAACACCATATATTTT
CDR3 protein: CASTQIQGNTIYF
J gene: TRBJ1-3
clone size: few
D gene: -
V gene: TRBV6-6

CDR3 DNA: TGTGCCAGCAGGTTTGGAGGGGGCAAGGATTTCTTT
CDR3 protein: CASRFGGGKDFF
J gene: TRBJ1-1
clone size: -
D gene: TRBD1
V gene: TRBV28

CDR3 DNA: TGTGCCAGCAGCTTTTTAAACTCTGGAAACACCATATATTTT
CDR3 protein: CASSFLNSGNTIYF
J gene: TRBJ1-3
clone size: -
D gene: -
V gene: TRBV7-8

CDR3 DNA: TGTGCCAGCAGTTTAGGGTTTGGACTAGCGGGACGAACTACTAATAACAATGAGCAGTTCTTC
CDR3 protein: CASSLGFGLAGRTTNNNEQFF
J gene: TRBJ2-1
clone size: -
D gene: TRBD2
V gene: TRBV28